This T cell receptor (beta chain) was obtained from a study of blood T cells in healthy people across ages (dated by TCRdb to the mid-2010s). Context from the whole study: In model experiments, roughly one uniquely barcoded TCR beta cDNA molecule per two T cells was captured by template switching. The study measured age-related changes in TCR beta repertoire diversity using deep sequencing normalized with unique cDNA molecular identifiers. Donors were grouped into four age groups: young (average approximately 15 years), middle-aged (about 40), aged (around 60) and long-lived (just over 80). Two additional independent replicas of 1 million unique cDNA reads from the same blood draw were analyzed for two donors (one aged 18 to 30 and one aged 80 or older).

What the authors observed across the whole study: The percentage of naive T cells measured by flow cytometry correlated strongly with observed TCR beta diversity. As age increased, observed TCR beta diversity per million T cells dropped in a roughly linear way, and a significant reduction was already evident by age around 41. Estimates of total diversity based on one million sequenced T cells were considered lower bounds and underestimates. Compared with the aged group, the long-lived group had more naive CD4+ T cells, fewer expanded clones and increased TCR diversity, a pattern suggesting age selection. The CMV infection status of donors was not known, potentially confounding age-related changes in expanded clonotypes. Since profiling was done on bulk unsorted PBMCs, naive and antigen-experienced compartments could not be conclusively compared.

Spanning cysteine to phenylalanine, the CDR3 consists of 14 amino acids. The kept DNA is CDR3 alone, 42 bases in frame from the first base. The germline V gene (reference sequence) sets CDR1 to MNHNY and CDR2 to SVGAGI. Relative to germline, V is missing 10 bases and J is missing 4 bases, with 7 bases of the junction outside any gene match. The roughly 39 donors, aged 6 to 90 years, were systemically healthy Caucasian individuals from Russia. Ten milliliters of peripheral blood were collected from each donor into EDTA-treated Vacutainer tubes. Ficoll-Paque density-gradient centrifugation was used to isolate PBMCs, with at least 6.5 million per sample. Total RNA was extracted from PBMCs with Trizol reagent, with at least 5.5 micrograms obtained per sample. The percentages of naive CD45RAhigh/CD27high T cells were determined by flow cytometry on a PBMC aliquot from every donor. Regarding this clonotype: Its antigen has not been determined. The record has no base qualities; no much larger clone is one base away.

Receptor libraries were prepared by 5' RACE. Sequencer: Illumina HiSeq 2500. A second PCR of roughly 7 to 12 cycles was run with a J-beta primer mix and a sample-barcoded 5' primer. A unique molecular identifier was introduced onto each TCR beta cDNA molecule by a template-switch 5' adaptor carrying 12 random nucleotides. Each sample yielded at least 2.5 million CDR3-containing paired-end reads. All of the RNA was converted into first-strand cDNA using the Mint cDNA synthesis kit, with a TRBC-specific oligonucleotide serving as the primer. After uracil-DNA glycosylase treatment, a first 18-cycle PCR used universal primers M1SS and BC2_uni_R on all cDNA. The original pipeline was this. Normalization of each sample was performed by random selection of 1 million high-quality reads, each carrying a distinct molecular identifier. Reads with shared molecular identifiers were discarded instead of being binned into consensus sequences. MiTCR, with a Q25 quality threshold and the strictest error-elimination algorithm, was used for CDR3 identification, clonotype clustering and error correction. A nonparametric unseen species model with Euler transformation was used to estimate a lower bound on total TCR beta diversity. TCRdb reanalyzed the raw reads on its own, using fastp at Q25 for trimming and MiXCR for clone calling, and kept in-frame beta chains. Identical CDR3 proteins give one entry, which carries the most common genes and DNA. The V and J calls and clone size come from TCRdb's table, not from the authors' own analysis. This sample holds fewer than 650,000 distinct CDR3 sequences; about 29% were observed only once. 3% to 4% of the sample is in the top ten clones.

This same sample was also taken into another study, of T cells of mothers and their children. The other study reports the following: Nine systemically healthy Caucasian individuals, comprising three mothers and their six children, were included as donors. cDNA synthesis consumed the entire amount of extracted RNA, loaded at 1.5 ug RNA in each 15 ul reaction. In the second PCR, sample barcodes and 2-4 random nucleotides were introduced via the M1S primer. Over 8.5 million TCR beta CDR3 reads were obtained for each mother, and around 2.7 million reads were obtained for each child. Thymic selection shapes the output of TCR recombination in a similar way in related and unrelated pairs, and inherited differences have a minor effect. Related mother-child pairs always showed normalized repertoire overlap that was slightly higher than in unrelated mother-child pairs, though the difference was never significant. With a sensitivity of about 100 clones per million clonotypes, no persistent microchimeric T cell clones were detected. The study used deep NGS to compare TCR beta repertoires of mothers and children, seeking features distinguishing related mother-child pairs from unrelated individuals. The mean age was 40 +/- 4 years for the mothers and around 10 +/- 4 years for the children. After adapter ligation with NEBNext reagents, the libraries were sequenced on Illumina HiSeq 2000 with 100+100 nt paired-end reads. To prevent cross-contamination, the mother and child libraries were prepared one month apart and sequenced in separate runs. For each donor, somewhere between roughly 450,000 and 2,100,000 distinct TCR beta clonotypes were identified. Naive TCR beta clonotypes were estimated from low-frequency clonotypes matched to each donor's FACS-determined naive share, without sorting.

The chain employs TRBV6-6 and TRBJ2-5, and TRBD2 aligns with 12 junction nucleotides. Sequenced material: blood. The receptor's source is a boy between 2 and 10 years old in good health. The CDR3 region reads CAISPGLAGETQYF. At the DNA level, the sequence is TGTGCCATCAGCCCGGGACTAGCGGGAGAGACCCAGTACTTC.